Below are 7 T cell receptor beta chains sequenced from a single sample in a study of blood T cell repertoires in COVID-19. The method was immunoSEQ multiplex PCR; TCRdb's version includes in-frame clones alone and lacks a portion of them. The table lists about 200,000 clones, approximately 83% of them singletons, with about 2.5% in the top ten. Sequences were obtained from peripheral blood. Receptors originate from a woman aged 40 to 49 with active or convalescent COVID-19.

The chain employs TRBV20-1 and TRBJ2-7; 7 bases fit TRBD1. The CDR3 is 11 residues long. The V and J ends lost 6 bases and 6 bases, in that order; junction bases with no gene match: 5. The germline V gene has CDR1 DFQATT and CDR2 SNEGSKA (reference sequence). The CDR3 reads CSARQGAEQYF. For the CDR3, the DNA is TGCAGTGCAAGACAGGGCGCCGAGCAGTACTTC.

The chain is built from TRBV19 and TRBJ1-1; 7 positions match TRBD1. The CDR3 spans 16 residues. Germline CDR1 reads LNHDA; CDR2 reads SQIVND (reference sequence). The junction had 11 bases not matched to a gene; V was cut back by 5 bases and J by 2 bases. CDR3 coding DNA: TGTGCCAGTAGTGTTATCCCCGGGACAGTAAACACTGAAGCTTTCTTT. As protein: CASSVIPGTVNTEAFF.

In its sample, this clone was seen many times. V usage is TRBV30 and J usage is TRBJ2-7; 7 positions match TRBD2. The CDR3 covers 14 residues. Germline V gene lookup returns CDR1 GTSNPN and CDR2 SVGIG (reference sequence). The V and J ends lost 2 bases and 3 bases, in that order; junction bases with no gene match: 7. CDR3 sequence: CAWSPTSTFYEQYF. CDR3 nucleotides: TGTGCCTGGAGTCCGACTAGCACCTTCTACGAGCAGTACTTC.

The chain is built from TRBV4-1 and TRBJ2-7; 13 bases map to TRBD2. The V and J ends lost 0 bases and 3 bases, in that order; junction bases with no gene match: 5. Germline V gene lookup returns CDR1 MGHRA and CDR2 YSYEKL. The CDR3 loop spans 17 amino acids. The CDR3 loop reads CASSQDGGLAGLYEQYF. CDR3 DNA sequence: TGCGCCAGCAGCCAAGATGGGGGACTAGCGGGGCTCTACGAGCAGTACTTC.

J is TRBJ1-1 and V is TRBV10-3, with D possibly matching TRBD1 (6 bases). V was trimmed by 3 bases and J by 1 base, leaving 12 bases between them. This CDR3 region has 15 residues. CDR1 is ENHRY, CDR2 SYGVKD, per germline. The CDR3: CAISDLGAENTEAFF. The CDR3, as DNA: TGTGCCATCAGTGATCTGGGGGCAGAGAACACTGAAGCTTTCTTT.

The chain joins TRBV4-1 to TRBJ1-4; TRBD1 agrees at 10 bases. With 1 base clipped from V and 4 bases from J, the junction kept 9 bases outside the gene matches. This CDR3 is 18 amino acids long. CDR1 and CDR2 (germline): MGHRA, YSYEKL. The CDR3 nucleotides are TGCGCCAGCAGCCAAGTATCTTCGGGACAGGGGCATAATGAAAAACTGTTTTTT. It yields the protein CASSQVSSGQGHNEKLFF.

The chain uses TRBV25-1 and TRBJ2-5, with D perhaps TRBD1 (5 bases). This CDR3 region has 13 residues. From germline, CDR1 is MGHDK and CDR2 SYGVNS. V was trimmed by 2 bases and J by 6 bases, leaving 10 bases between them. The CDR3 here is CASSEVGVQTQYF. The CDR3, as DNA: TGTGCCAGCAGTGAAGTAGGGGTCCAGACCCAGTACTTC.